This T cell receptor (beta chain) was sequenced in a study of beta chain features in type 1 diabetes. The study's findings and limits: A definitive answer on HLA type influencing TCRB rearrangement was not reached here. The naive, central memory and Treg TCRB repertoires showed an apparent similarity that was greater among patients than among healthy donors.

Expressed TCRB transcripts got sequenced, as all isolated RNA was reverse transcribed. Here immunoSEQ multiplex PCR was the method, and the copy in TCRdb shows in-frame clones only, minus some. The sample holds about 42,000 clones; approximately 53% are singletons and the top ten take 0.2% to 0.3%. The length of the CDR3 is 14 residues. J gave up 7 bases and V 6 bases, and 9 bases lay outside the gene matches. CDR1 and CDR2 from the germline V gene are SNHLY and FYNNEI. On average, the one heparinised blood draw given by each donor was 90 to 150 mL. This clone has just a few counts. What it recognizes is unknown.

The TCR sequence derives from a woman aged 30 to 39 in good health. The genes are TRBV2 and TRBJ2-4; 7 nucleotides match TRBD1. Sequencing input: stem cell memory CD4+ T cells from blood. Here the CDR3 DNA reads TGTGCCAGCAGGGGCCAGGGGGAAGGTAACATTCAGTACTTC. Its translation is CASRGQGEGNIQYF.